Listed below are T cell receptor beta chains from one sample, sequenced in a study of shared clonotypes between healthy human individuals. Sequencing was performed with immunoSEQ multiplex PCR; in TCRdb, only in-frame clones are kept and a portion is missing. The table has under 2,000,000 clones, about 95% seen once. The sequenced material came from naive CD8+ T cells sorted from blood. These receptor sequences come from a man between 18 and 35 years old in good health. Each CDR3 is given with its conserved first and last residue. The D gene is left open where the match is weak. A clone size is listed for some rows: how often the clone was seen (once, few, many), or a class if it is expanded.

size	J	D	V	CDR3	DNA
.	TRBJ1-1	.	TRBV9	CASSASQGNTEAFF	TGTGCCAGCAGCGCTAGCCAGGGGAACACTGAAGCTTTCTTT
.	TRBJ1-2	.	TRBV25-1	CASSESGLLSGYTF	TGTGCCAGCAGTGAATCAGGACTCCTCAGTGGCTACACCTTC
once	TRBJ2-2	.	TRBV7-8	CASSFQVTGELFF	TGTGCCAGCAGCTTCCAGGTCACCGGGGAGCTGTTTTTT
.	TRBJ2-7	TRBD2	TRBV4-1	CASSQVGGSYEQYF	TGCGCCAGCAGCCAAGTTGGCGGGAGCTACGAGCAGTACTTC
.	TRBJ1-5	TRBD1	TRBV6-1	CASSEGTGWLSRNQPQHF	TGTGCCAGCAGTGAGGGGACAGGGTGGTTGTCTCGCAATCAGCCCCAGCATTTT
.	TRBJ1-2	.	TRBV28	CASSLGVDGYTF	TGTGCCAGCAGTTTAGGGGTGGATGGCTACACCTTC
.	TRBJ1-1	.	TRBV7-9	CASSIGGQDTEAFF	TGTGCCAGCAGCATTGGGGGTCAGGACACTGAAGCTTTCTTT
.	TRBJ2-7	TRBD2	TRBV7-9	CASSRLAGGLNEQYF	TGTGCCAGCAGCCGCCTAGCGGGAGGGCTCAACGAGCAGTACTTC
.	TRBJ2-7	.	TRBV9	CASSVGQDGAYEQYF	TGTGCCAGCAGCGTGGGGCAGGATGGAGCCTACGAGCAGTACTTC
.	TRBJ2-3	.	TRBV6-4	CASSPSFPLGTQYF	TGTGCCAGCAGTCCATCTTTCCCCCTGGGTACGCAGTATTTT
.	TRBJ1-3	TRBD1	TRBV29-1	CSVSTGGDGNTIYF	TGCAGCGTTTCAACAGGGGGCGATGGAAACACCATATATTTT
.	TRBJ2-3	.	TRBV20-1	CSARGWDTQYF	TGCAGTGCTAGAGGTTGGGATACGCAGTATTTT
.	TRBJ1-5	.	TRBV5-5	CASSLGPVQPQHF	TGTGCCAGCAGCCTGGGACCTGTTCAGCCCCAGCATTTT
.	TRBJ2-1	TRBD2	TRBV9	CASSVVASGGYNEQFF	TGTGCCAGCAGCGTAGTGGCTAGCGGAGGCTACAATGAGCAGTTCTTC
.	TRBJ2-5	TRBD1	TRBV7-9	CASSFLAGGQETQYF	TGTGCCAGCAGCTTTTTAGCAGGGGGACAAGAGACCCAGTACTTC
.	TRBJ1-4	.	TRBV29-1	CSVEYPGEGEKLFF	TGCAGCGTTGAGTACCCGGGGGAAGGTGAAAAACTGTTTTTT
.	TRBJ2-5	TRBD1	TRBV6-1	CASSDTGDRETQYF	TGTGCCAGCAGTGACACAGGGGATCGGGAGACCCAGTACTTC
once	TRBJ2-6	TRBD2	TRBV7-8	CASSFPRLAGAGANVLTF	TGTGCCAGCAGCTTCCCACGACTAGCGGGAGCTGGGGCCAACGTCCTGACTTTC
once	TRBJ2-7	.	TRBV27	CASSLEGLNYEQYF	TGTGCCAGCAGCCTAGAGGGGCTAAACTACGAGCAGTACTTC
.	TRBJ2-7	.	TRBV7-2	CASSLGGDFDYEQYF	TGTGCCAGCAGCTTAGGAGGCGACTTCGACTACGAGCAGTACTTC
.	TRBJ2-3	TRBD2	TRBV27	CASSFLVGGLAEADTQYF	TGTGCCAGCAGTTTTCTCGTCGGGGGACTAGCGGAGGCAGATACGCAGTATTTT
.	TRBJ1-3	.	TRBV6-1	CASSEGRTSSGNTIYF	TGTGCCAGCAGTGAAGGTAGGACAAGCTCTGGAAACACCATATATTTT
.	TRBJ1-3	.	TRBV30	CAWSVSREGGNTIYF	TGTGCCTGGAGTGTAAGCAGGGAAGGTGGAAACACCATATATTTT
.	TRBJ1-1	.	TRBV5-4	CASNPRGTEAFF	TGTGCCAGCAACCCCCGGGGGACTGAAGCTTTCTTT
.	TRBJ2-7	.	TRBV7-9	CASSSLAGEDEQYF	TGTGCCAGCAGCTCCCTAGCAGGGGAGGACGAGCAGTACTTC
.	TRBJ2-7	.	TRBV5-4	CASSGDTYEQYF	TGTGCCAGCAGCGGGGACACCTACGAGCAGTACTTC
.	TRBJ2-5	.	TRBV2	CASTEYHAGTEETQYF	TGTGCCAGCACTGAGTACCACGCAGGAACTGAAGAGACCCAGTACTTC
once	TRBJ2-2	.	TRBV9	CASSDTTGHRATGELFF	TGTGCCAGCAGCGACACCACAGGGCATCGGGCCACCGGGGAGCTGTTTTTT
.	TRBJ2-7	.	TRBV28	CASSLRGIISYEQYF	TGTGCCAGCAGTTTACGGGGGATCATCTCCTACGAGCAGTACTTC
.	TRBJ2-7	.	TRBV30	CAWIRQDDEQYF	TGTGCCTGGATTCGGCAGGACGACGAGCAGTACTTC
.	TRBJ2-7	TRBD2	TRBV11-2	CASSRAWEGRDEQYF	TGTGCCAGCAGCCGTGCATGGGAGGGCCGGGACGAGCAGTACTTC
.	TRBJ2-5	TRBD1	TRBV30	CAWVDRALQETQYF	TGTGCCTGGGTGGACAGGGCTTTACAAGAGACCCAGTACTTC
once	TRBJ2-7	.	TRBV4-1	CASSQDPGVGEQYF	TGCGCCAGCAGCCAAGATCCCGGCGTGGGCGAGCAGTACTTC
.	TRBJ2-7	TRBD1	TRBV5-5	CASSPGTGATYEQYF	TGTGCCAGCAGCCCTGGGACAGGGGCTACCTACGAGCAGTACTTC
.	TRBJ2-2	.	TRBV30	CAWSLKSDTGELFF	TGTGCCTGGAGTCTAAAATCCGACACCGGGGAGCTGTTTTTT
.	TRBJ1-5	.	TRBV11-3	CASSFPFNSNQPQHF	TGTGCCAGCAGCTTCCCGTTTAATAGCAATCAGCCCCAGCATTTT
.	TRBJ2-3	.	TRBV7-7	CASSLVGGDTQYF	TGTGCTAGCAGCTTAGTTGGGGGAGATACGCAGTATTTT
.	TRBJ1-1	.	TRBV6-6	CASSYQGVEAFF	TGTGCCAGCAGTTATCAGGGTGTGGAAGCTTTCTTT
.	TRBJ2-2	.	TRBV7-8	CASSLRGPGTGELFF	TGTGCCAGCAGCTTACGCGGGCCGGGGACCGGGGAGCTGTTTTTT
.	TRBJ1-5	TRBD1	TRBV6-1	CASSVQGGSQPQHF	TGTGCCAGCAGTGTCCAGGGGGGGAGTCAGCCCCAGCATTTT
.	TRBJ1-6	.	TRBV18	CASSPYDIGGEIPSPLHF	TGTGCCAGCTCACCGTACGACATTGGGGGCGAGATTCCATCACCCCTCCACTTT
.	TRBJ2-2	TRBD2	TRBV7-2	CASSFTSGGSNTGELFF	TGTGCCAGCAGCTTTACTAGCGGGGGGAGTAACACCGGGGAGCTGTTTTTT